Presented here are 2 T cell receptor beta chains from one specimen sequenced in a study of T cell repertoires in cytomegalovirus infection (dated by TCRdb to the late 2010s). The data were produced on an Illumina HiSeq 1500. TCRdb reprocessing: public reads trimmed at Q25 with fastp, clones called with MiXCR, in-frame beta chains kept. Merged by CDR3 protein, the rows form single entries marked with the most common genes and DNA. In this sample the table shows 650,000 to 900,000 distinct CDR3 sequences, approximately 32% of which occur a single time. The ten largest make up around 13% of the sample. No antigens are known for them. Sample treatment or condition, as interpreted from the label and publication: in vitro stimulation with specific CMV peptide epitopes to enrich CMV-specific T cells. Sequenced material: cultured CD8+ T cells from PBMCs, taken from culture after CMV antigen stimulation. These receptor sequences come from a human donor in good health (CMV status not recorded). Some clones in this sample may be carry-over from other donors' samples.

There are a few counts of this clonotype. This chain connects TRBV27 to TRBJ1-5, with 7 bases fitting TRBD1. The CDR3 totals 14 residues. V was pared by 4 bases and J by 6 bases, with 6 bases of the junction left unmatched. Germline lookup yields CDR1 MNHEY and CDR2 SMNVEV (reference sequence). CDR3 sequence (DNA): TGTGCCAGCAGTTCTGTACAGGGGATTCAGCCCCAGCATTTT. The encoded protein is CASSSVQGIQPQHF.

The chain is built from TRBV12-5 and TRBJ1-1; D is unclear. This CDR3 has 12 residues. V was cut by 6 bases and J by 4 bases, with 9 bases left in between. Germline values: CDR1 LGHNT, CDR2 FRNRAP. As DNA, the CDR3 is TGTGCTAGTGGCCCCAGTAGCACTGAAGCTTTCTTT. Translated: CASGPSSTEAFF.